These 2 T cell receptor beta chains were sequenced from one sample in a study of OX40 agonist ivuxolimab in advanced cancers. The method was immunoSEQ multiplex PCR; TCRdb's version includes in-frame clones alone and lacks a portion of them. The sample lists more than 50,000 clones; 87% were seen once. The specimen was CD4+ or CD8+ T cells sorted from blood, collected in a trial of the OX40 agonist ivuxolimab. These TCRs come from an adult with an advanced solid tumor such as melanoma, head and neck, liver or kidney cancer.

The rearrangement links TRBV18 to TRBJ1-4, with D perhaps matching TRBD1 (5 bases). V shed 4 bases and J shed 6 bases, with 12 bases lying between them. This CDR3 contains 14 residues. Germline-derived CDR1 and CDR2 are KGHSH and LQKENI. The CDR3 region is CASSQAAGDEKLFF. The DNA of the CDR3 is TGTGCCAGCTCACAAGCCGCGGGGGATGAAAAACTGTTTTTT.

This chain links TRBV9 with TRBJ2-2, with D tentatively TRBD1 (6 bases). The CDR3 covers 17 residues. Germline V CDR1 and CDR2: SGDLS, YYNGEE. Trimming took 0 bases from V and 4 from J, leaving 16 bases between them. This CDR3 is CASSVVQGRIVTGELFF. The CDR3 DNA reads as TGTGCCAGCAGCGTAGTCCAGGGGCGGATCGTCACCGGGGAGCTGTTTTTT.